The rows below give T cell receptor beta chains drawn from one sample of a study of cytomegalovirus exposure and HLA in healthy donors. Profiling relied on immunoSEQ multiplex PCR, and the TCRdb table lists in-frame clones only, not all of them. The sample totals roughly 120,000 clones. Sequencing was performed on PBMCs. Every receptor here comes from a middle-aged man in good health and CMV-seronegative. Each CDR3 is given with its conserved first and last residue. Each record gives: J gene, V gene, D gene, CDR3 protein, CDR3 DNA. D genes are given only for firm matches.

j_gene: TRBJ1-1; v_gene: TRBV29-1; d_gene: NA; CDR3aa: CSVQSLLGGTEAFF; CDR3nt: TGCAGCGTACAATCTTTGCTCGGGGGCACTGAAGCTTTCTTT
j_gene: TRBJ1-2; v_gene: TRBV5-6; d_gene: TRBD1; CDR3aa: CASIIDRGLSYGYTF; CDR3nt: TGTGCCAGCATCATTGACAGGGGGCTAAGCTATGGCTACACCTTC
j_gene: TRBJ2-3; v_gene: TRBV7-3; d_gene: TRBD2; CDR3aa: CASSSGLAGTDTQYF; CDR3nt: TGTGCCAGCAGCTCCGGACTAGCGGGCACAGATACGCAGTATTTT
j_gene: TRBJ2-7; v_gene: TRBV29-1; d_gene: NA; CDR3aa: CSAAGGTYEQYF; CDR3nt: TGCAGCGCTGCAGGGGGGACTTACGAGCAGTACTTC
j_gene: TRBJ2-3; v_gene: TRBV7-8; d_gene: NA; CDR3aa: CASSPRASIDTQYF; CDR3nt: TGTGCCAGCAGCCCGAGGGCTAGCATAGATACGCAGTATTTT
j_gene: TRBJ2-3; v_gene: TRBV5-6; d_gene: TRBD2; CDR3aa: CASSLATGRDTDTQYF; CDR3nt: TGTGCCAGCAGCTTGGCCACCGGGAGGGACACAGATACGCAGTATTTT
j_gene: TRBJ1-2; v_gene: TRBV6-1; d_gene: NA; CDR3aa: CASSEQYWGGGNGYTF; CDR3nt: TGTGCCAGCAGTGAACAATATTGGGGAGGCGGCAATGGCTACACCTTC
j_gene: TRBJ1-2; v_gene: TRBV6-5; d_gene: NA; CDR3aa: CASSYSRQRYSDGYTF; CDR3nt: TGTGCCAGCAGTTACAGCCGGCAAAGGTACAGTGATGGCTACACCTTC
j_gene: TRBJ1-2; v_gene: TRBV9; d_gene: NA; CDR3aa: CASNPRDRHGGYTF; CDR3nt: TGTGCCAGCAACCCTCGAGACAGGCATGGGGGCTACACCTTC
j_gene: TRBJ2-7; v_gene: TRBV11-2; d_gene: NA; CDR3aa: CASSVRGEQYF; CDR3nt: TGTGCCAGCAGCGTCAGGGGCGAGCAGTACTTC
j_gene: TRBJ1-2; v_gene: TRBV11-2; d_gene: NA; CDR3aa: CASSLTGLNYGYTF; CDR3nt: TGTGCCAGCAGCTTAACAGGGCTTAACTATGGCTACACCTTC
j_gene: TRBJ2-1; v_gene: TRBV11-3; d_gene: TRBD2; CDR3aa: CASSSYPGGLGFF; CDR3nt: TGTGCCAGCAGCTCATATCCGGGGGGACTAGGGTTCTTC
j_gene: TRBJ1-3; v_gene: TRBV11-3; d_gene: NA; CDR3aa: CASSPPGGNTIYF; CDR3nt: TGTGCCAGCAGCCCCCCGGGAGGAAACACCATATATTTT
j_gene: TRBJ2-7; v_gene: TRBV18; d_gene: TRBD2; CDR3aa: CASSPGGTYEQYF; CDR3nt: TGTGCCAGCTCACCGGGAGGGACCTACGAGCAGTACTTC
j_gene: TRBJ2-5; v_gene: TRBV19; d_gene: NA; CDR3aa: CASSIGQETQYF; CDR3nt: TGTGCCAGTAGTATCGGTCAAGAGACCCAGTACTTC
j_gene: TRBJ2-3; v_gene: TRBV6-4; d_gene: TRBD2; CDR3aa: CASSLLAGYTDTQYF; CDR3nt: TGTGCCAGCAGTTTACTAGCGGGGTACACAGATACGCAGTATTTT
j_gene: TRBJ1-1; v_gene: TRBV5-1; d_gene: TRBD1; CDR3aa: CASSSLTGVRNTEAFF; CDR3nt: TGCGCCAGCAGCTCCCTGACAGGGGTCAGGAACACTGAAGCTTTCTTT
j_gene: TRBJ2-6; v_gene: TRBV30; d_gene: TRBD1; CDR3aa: CASGQGAFGANVLTF; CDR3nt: TGTGCTTCCGGACAGGGGGCATTTGGGGCCAACGTCCTGACTTTC
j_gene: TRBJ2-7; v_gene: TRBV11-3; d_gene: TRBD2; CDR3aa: CASSLEPQRGEQYF; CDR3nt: TGTGCCAGCAGCTTAGAGCCGCAGCGGGGCGAGCAGTACTTC
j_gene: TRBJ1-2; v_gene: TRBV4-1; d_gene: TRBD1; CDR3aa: CASSPSDRGLGYTF; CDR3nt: TGCGCCAGCAGCCCCTCGGACAGGGGGCTTGGCTACACCTTC
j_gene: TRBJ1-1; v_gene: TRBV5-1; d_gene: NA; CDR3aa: CASSLAGSGVEAFF; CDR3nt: TGCGCCAGCAGCTTGGCCGGTTCAGGGGTTGAAGCTTTCTTT
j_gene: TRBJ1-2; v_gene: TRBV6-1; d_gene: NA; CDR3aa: CASSEVGGRAHGYTF; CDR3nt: TGTGCCAGCAGTGAAGTTGGAGGGAGGGCGCATGGCTACACCTTC